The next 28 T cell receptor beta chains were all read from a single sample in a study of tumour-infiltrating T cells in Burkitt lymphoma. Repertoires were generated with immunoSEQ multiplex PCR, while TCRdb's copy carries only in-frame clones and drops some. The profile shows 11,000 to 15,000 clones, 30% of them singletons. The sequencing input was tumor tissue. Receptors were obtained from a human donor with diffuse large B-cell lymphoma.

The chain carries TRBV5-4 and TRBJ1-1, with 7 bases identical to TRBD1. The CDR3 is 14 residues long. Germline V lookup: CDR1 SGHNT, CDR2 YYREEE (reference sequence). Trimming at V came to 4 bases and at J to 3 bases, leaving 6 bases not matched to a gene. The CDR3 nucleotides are TGTGCCAGCAGCGGACCCACAGGGGACACTGAAGCTTTCTTT. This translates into CASSGPTGDTEAFF.

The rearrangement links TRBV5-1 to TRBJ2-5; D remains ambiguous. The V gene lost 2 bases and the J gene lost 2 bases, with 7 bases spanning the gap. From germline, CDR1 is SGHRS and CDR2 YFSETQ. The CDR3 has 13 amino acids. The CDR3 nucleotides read TGCGCCAGCAGCTTTTTGGGACAAGAGACCCAGTACTTC. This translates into CASSFLGQETQYF.

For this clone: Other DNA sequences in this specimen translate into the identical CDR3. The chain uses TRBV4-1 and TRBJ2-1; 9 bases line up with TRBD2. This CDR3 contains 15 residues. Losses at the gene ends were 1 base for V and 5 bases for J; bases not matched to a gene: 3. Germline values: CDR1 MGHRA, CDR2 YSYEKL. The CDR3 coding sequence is TGCGCCAGCAGCCAAGTCCTAGCGGGGAACAATGAGCAGTTCTTC. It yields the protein CASSQVLAGNNEQFF.

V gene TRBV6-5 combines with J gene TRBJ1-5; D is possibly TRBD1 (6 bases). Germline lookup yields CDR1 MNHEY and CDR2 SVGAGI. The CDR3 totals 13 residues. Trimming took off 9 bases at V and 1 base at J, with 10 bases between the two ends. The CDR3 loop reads CASGGHSNQPQHF. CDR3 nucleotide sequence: TGTGCCAGTGGGGGACACAGCAATCAGCCCCAGCATTTT.

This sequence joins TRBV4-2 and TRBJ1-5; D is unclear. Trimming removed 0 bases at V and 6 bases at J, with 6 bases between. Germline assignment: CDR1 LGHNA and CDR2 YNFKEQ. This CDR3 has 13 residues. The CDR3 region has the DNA TGTGCCAGCAGCCAAGATCTGCGTCAGCCCCAGCATTTT. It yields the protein CASSQDLRQPQHF.

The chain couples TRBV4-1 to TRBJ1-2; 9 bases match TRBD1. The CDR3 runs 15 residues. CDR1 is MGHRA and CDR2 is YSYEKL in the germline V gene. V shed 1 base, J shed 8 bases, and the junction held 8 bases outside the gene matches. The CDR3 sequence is CASSQATGGPWGYTF. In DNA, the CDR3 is TGCGCCAGCAGCCAAGCGACAGGGGGTCCTTGGGGCTACACCTTC.

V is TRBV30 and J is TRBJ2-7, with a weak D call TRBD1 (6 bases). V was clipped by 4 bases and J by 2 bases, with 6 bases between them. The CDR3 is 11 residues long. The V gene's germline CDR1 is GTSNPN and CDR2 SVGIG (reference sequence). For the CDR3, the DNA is TGTGCCTGGAAGGGGGCCTACGAGCAGTACTTC. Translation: CAWKGAYEQYF.

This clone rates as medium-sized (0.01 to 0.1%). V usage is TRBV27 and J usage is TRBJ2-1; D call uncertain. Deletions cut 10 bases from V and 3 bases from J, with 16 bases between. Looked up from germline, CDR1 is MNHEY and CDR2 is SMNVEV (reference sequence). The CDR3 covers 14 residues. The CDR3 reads CATKRLKVYNEQFF. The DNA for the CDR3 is TGTGCCACGAAGCGCCTTAAAGTCTACAATGAGCAGTTCTTC.

CDR3 in amino acids: CASSCMELETQYF. The CDR3 DNA reads as TGTGCCAGCAGTTGCATGGAGTTAGAGACCCAGTACTTC. The rearrangement links TRBV6-5 to TRBJ2-5; D gene uncertain. There are 13 residues in the CDR3. V was trimmed by 4 bases and J by 4 bases, leaving 10 bases between them. Germline-derived CDR1 and CDR2 are MNHEY and SVGAGI.

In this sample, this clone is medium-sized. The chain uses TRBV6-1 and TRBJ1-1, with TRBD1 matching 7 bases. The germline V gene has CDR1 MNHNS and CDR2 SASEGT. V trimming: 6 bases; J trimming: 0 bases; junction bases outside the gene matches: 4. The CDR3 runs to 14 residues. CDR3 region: CASRKTGLNTEAFF. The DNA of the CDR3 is TGTGCCAGCAGGAAGACAGGGCTGAACACTGAAGCTTTCTTT.

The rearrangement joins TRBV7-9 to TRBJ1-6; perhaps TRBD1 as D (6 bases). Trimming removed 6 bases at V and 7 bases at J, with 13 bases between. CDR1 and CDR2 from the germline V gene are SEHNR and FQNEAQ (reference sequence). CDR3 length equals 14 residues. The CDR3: CASRKGDWNSPLHF. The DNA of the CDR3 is TGTGCCAGCAGAAAGGGGGATTGGAATTCACCCCTCCACTTT.

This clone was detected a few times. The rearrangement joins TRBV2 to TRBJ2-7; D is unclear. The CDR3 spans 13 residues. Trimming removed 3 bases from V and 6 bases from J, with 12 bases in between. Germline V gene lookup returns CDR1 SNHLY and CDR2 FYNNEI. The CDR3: CASSEGNFLEQYF. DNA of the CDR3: TGTGCCAGCAGTGAGGGGAACTTTCTCGAGCAGTACTTC.

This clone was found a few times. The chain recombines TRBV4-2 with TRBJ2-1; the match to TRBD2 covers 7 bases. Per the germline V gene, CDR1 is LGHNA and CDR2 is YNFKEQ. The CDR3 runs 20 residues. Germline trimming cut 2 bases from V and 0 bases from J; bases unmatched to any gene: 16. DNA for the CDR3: TGTGCCAGCAGCCAATACCCGCCTAGCGGAGTTCCGAGCTCCTACAATGAGCAGTTCTTC. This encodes CASSQYPPSGVPSSYNEQFF.

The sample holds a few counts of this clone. The CDR3 DNA is TGTGCCAGCAGTTACTCGACTACATACTCTGGAAACACCATATATTTT. This sequence encodes CASSYSTTYSGNTIYF. The V gene is TRBV6-5, the J gene TRBJ1-3; no definite D call. This CDR3 comprises 16 residues. V dropped 0 bases and J dropped 0 bases, with 9 bases sitting between them. Germline values: CDR1 MNHEY, CDR2 SVGAGI.

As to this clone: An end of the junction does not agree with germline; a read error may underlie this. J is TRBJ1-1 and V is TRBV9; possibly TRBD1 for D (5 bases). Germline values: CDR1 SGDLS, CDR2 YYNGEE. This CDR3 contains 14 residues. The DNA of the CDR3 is TGTGTCAGCAGCGTACGGGGGGGAGGCACTGAAGCTTTCTTT. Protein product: CVSSVRGGGTEAFF.

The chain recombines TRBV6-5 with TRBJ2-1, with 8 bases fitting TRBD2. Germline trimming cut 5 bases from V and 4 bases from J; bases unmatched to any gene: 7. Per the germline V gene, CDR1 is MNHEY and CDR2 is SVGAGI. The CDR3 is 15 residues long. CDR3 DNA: TGTGCCAGCAGTGGCCCCCGGGAGGGGTACAATGAGCAGTTCTTC. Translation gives CASSGPREGYNEQFF.

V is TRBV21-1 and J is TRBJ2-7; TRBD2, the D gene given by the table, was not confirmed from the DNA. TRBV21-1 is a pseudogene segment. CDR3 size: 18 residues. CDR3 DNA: TGTGCCAGCAGCAAAGATGGGCGCCGGGAGAAGGCAACCTACGAGCAGTACTTC. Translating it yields CASSKDGRREKATYEQYF.

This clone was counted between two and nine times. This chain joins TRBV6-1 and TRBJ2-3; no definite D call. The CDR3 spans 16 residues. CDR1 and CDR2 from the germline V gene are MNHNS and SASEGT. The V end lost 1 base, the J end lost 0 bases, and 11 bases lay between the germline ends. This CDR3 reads CASSEDIWASTDTQYF. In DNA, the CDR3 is TGTGCCAGCAGTGAAGATATCTGGGCTAGCACAGATACGCAGTATTTT.

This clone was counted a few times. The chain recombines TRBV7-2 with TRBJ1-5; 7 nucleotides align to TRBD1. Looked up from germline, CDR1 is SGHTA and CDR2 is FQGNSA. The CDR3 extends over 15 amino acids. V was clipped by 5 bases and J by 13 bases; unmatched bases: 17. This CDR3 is CASSRRMGTTGIQHF. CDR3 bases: TGTGCCAGCAGCCGAAGAATGGGGACGACAGGGATACAGCATTTT.

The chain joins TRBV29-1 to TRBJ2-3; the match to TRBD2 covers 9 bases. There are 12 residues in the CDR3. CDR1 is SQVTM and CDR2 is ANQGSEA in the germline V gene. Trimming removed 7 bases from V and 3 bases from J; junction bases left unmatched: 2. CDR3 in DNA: TGCAGCGGACTAGCGGATACAGATACGCAGTATTTT. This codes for CSGLADTDTQYF.

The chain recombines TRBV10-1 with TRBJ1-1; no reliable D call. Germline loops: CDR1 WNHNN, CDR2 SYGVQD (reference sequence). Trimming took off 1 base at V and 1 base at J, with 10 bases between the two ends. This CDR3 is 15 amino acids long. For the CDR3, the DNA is TGCGCCAGCAGTGAGTTTTTCGGGGAGAACACTGAAGCTTTCTTT. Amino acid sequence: CASSEFFGENTEAFF.

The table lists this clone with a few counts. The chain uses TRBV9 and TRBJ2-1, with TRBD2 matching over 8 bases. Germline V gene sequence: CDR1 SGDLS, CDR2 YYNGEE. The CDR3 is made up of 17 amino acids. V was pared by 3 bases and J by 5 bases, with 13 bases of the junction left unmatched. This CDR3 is CASSAPSAGEQNNEQFF. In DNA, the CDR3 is TGTGCCAGCAGCGCCCCATCAGCGGGGGAACAAAACAATGAGCAGTTCTTC.

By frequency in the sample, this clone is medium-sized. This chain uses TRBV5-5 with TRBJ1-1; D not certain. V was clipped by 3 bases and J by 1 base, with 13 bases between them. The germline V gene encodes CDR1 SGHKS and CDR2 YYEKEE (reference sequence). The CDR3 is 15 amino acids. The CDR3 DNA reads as TGTGCCAGCAGCTCGTCCTCAATTGGGAACACTGAAGCTTTCTTT. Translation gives CASSSSSIGNTEAFF.

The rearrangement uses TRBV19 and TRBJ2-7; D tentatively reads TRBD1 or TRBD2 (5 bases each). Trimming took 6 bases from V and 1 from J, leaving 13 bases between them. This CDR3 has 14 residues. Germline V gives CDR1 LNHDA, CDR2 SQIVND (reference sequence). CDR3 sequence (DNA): TGTGCCAGTAGCCAGGGACCTTCATCCTACGAGCAGTACTTC. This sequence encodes CASSQGPSSYEQYF.

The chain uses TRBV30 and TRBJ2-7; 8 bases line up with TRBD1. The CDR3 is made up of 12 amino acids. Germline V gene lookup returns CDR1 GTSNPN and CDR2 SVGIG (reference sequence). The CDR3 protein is CAAWDRIYEQYF. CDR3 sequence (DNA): TGTGCTGCCTGGGACAGGATTTACGAGCAGTACTTC.

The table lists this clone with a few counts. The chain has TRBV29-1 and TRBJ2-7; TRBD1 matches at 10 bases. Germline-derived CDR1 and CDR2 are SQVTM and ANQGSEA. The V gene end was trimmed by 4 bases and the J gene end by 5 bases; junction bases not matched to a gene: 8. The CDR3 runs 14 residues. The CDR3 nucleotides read TGCAGCGTTGTATTTTGGACAGGGGGAGACGAGCAGTACTTC. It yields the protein CSVVFWTGGDEQYF.

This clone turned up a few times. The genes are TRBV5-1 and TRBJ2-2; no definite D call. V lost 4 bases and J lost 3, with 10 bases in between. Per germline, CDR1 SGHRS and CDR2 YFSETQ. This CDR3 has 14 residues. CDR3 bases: TGCGCCAGCAGCCCGCTCGTAGACACCGGGGAGCTGTTTTTT. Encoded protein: CASSPLVDTGELFF.

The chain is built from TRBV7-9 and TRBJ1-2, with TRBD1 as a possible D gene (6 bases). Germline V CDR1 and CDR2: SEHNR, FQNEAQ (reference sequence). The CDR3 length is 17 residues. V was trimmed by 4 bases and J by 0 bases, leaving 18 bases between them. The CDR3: CASSSGGTRGANYGYTF. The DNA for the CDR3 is TGTGCCAGCAGCTCAGGCGGGACACGGGGAGCTAACTATGGCTACACCTTC.